This T cell receptor beta chain emerged from a study of cytomegalovirus exposure and HLA in healthy donors. Study-level information: Falling in the Caucasian-associated ancestry cluster were about four fifths of under 500 genotyped donors. General study results and limits: Prior analysis indicated that the majority of TCR beta V segments exhibited productivity approximately 90% or approximately 30% of the time. A missense DCLRE1C variant was associated with V- and J-gene trimming of TCR beta chains in a later analysis, and an independent cohort replicated the association. As a later analysis revealed, most CMV-associated TCR beta chains appeared HLA-restricted.

Remarks on this clone: The antigen is undetermined.

PCR was performed using 60 Vbeta and 13 Jbeta primers. Assay: immunoSEQ multiplex PCR; the TCRdb copy retains only in-frame clones and omits some. The data show around 140,000 clones, roughly 70% seen once. V lost 3 bases and J 10 bases, leaving 12 bases between the germline ends. CDR1 and CDR2 (germline): MDHEN, SYDVKM. The CDR3 consists of 12 residues. The sequencing sample was made of PBMCs. The receptor's source is a man aged 25-40 years in good health and CMV-seronegative. The chain has TRBV28 and TRBJ1-1; tentatively, D is TRBD1 (6 bases). The CDR3 here is CASSFGQRRAFF. CDR3 sequence (DNA): TGTGCCAGCAGTTTCGGACAGAGGAGAGCTTTCTTT.